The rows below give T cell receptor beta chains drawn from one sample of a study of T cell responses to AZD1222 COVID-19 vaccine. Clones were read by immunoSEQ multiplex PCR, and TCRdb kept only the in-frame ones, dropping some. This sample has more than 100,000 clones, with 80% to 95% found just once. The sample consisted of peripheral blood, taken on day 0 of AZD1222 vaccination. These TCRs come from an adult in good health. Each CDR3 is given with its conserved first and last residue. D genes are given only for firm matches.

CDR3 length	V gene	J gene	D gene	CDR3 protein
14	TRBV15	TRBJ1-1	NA	CATSRDRLNTEAFF
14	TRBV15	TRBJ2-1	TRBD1	CATGRGNSYNEQFF
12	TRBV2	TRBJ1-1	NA	CATTGDNTEAFF
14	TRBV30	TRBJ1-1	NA	CARRRGGMNTEAFF
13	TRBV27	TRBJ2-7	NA	CASSWGRTSVEFF
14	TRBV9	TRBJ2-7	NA	CASSATGTDYEQYF
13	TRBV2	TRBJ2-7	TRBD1	CASGGQDDYEQYF
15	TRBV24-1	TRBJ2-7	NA	CATSFSHQGFTEQYF
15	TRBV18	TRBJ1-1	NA	CASSPWADLNTEAFF
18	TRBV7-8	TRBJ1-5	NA	CASSLAGGFSYSNQPQHF
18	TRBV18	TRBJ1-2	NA	CASSHLKSPGNPNYGYTF
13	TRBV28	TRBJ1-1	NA	CASSLMQSWGAFF
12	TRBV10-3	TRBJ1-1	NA	CAISVANTEAFF
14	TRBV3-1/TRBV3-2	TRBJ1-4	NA	CASSQEQGSEKLFF
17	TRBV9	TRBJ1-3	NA	CASSARTGRNSGNTIYF
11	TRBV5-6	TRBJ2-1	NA	CASSLIDEQFF
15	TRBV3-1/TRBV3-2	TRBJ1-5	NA	CASSQDFRGNQPQHF
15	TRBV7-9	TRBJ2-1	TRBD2	CASSFQRGAWNEQFF
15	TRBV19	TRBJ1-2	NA	CASSIPEGWGNGYTF
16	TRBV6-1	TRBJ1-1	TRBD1	CASSEWWTGVHTEAFF
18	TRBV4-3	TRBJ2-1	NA	CASSQEPFVQEGYNEQFF
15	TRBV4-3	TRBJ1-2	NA	CASSQVGRPDYGYTF
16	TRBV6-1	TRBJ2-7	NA	CASSESGFELIYEQYF
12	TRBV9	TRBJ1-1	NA	CASSVGETEAFF
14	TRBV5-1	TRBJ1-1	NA	CASSLRGPNTEAFF
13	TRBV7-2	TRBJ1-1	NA	CASSPDPNTEAFF
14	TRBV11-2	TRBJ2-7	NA	CASSLGSGTHEQYF
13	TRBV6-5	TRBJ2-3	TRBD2	CASKTGGADTQYF
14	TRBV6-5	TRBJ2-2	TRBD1	CASRRQGDTGELFF
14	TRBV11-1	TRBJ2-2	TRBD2	CASSFTSGTGELFF
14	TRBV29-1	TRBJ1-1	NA	CSVGEGLMNTEAFF
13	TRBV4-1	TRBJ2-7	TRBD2	CASSLGTSYEQYF
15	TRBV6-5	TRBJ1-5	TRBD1	CATARVQGIGQPQHF
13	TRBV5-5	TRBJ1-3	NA	CASSLWGGNTIYF
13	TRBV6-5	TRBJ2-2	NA	CASSYSRSGELFF
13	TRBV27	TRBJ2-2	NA	CASGAHLAGELFF
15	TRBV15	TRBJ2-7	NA	CATSREGEGSYEQYF
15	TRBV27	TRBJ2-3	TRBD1	CASRGRDSNTDTQYF